This T cell receptor beta chain was captured in a study of T cells in localized non-small cell lung cancer. Regarding the study as a whole: Owing to sequencing of a solitary tumor region, heterogeneity cannot be discounted. Among the tissues sampled, uninvolved adjacent lung had the highest T cell clonality, above tumor. In the blood, greater T cell density corresponded to longer overall survival. Turning up in adjacent lung were a median approximately 57 of the top 100 tumor clones.

J gave up 4 bases and V 4 bases, and 7 bases lay outside the gene matches. Germline CDR1 SGDLS, CDR2 YYNGEE. The CDR3 runs 15 residues. TCRdb keeps only in-frame clones here, not all; method: immunoSEQ multiplex PCR. The sample lists just under 80,000 clones, about 84% seen once, with roughly 9% in the top ten. About this clone itself: Its antigen is currently unknown.

Sequencing was performed on peripheral blood, taken before any cancer treatment. This TCR derives from an older female donor with stage I lung adenocarcinoma. This rearrangement joins TRBV9 to TRBJ2-3; 9 nucleotides agree with TRBD2. CDR3 nucleotide sequence: TGTGCCAGCAGCAATAGCGGGAGAGGAGCAGATACGCAGTATTTT. Translating it yields CASSNSGRGADTQYF.